The 30 T cell receptor beta chains below come from one sample, sequenced in a study of blood T cell repertoires in COVID-19. Method: immunoSEQ multiplex PCR; TCRdb's copy keeps in-frame clones and lacks some. Of about 190,000 clones listed, less than 85% are singletons. The specimen was PBMCs or T cells enriched from blood (not recorded which). All receptors derive from a young woman who had recovered from COVID-19.

The chain links TRBV27 to TRBJ2-3; 9 bases line up with TRBD2. Germline CDR1 and CDR2: MNHEY and SMNVEV (reference sequence). Trimming took 8 bases from V and 0 from J; bases not matched to a gene: 3. This CDR3 comprises 14 residues. The CDR3 DNA sequence: TGTGCCAGCCGGCTAGCGGGAAGCACAGATACGCAGTATTTT. Protein product: CASRLAGSTDTQYF.

This clone was counted only a few times. This sequence joins TRBV7-2 and TRBJ1-2, with D perhaps matching TRBD1 (5 bases). Germline V lookup: CDR1 SGHTA, CDR2 FQGNSA. Trimming removed 0 bases from V and 6 bases from J, with 14 bases in between. This CDR3 has 15 residues. DNA of the CDR3: TGTGCCAGCAGCTTAGCGAACAGGCTAGAAGATGGCTACACCTTC. This gives the protein CASSLANRLEDGYTF.

The gene calls are TRBV24-1 and TRBJ2-7, with a tentative D call TRBD2 (6 bases). CDR3 size: 15 residues. V lost 8 bases and J 1 base, leaving 17 bases between the germline ends. Germline-derived CDR1 and CDR2 are KGHDR and SFDVKD. The chain's CDR3 is CATNPPGDVSYEQYV. The DNA for the CDR3 is TGTGCCACCAATCCACCGGGAGACGTATCCTACGAGCAGTACGTC.

V gene TRBV5-5 combines with J gene TRBJ2-5; 10 bases align to TRBD1. CDR3 length: 15 residues. Germline V CDR1 and CDR2: SGHKS, YYEKEE (reference sequence). Trimming took 4 bases from V and 5 from J; bases not matched to a gene: 8. The DNA of the CDR3 is TGTGCCAGCAGCCGGACAGGGGGGTTCGGCGAGACCCAGTACTTC. This gives the protein CASSRTGGFGETQYF. Supplemented by reference TRBV5-5 and TRBJ2-5, the full variable domain reads DAGVTQSPTHLIKTRGQQVTLRCSPISGHKSVSWYQQVLGQGPQFIFQYYEKEERGRGNFPDRFSARQFPNYSSELNVNALLLGDSALYLCASSRTGGFGETQYFGPGTRLLVL.

The chain joins TRBV2 to TRBJ1-2; D may be TRBD1 (6 bases). Germline V gene lookup returns CDR1 SNHLY and CDR2 FYNNEI. CDR3 length: 14 amino acids. Trimming took 5 bases from V and 1 from J, leaving 11 bases between them. CDR3 in amino acids: CASSQGQINYGYTF. The CDR3 region has the DNA TGTGCCAGCAGTCAAGGACAGATTAACTATGGCTACACCTTC.

The V gene is TRBV18, the J gene TRBJ2-7, with 9 bases identical to TRBD2. V dropped 3 bases and J dropped 3; count of bases not matched to a gene: 3. Per the germline V gene, CDR1 is KGHSH and CDR2 is LQKENI. The CDR3 length is 14 residues. The CDR3 coding sequence is TGTGCCAGCTCACCCGGGACTAGCAGCTACGAGCAGTACTTC. This codes for CASSPGTSSYEQYF.

V usage is TRBV5-4 and J usage is TRBJ2-7; D gene ambiguous. This CDR3 spans 13 amino acids. V lost 1 base and J 5 bases, leaving 10 bases between the germline ends. Germline CDR1 SGHNT, CDR2 YYREEE (reference sequence). For the CDR3, the DNA is TGTGCCAGCAGCTTGATTAGCACCCACGAGCAGTACTTC. This sequence encodes CASSLISTHEQYF.

The chain carries TRBV7-8 and TRBJ2-3, with D possibly being TRBD1 (5 bases). Trimming removed 4 bases from V and 4 bases from J, with 12 bases in between. Germline V gene lookup returns CDR1 SGHVS and CDR2 FQNEAQ. This CDR3 has 14 amino acids. CDR3 residues: CASSSRRVADTQYF. In DNA form, the CDR3 reads TGTGCCAGCAGCTCCCGCAGGGTGGCAGATACGCAGTATTTT.

The rearrangement joins TRBV12-5 to TRBJ2-5; 8 bases agree with TRBD2. Germline loops: CDR1 LGHNT, CDR2 FRNRAP. The CDR3 has 14 amino acids. Losses at the gene ends were 6 bases for V and 2 bases for J; bases not matched to a gene: 5. The CDR3: CASGGAGEQETQYF. The CDR3 region has the DNA TGTGCTAGTGGAGGAGCGGGAGAACAAGAGACCCAGTACTTC.

This rearrangement joins TRBV29-1 to TRBJ1-6; D gene unclear. CDR1 and CDR2 from the germline V gene are SQVTM and ANQGSEA. This CDR3 has 17 residues. Trimming pared 0 bases from V and 0 bases from J, leaving 12 bases between. The CDR3 loop reads CSVEDTPESSYNSPLHF. The DNA of the CDR3 is TGCAGCGTTGAAGATACGCCGGAGAGCTCCTATAATTCACCCCTCCACTTT.

The CDR3 DNA sequence: TGTGCCAGCAGCTTAGCAGGTTTTAGCAATCAGCCCCAGCATTTT. Translated: CASSLAGFSNQPQHF. This chain joins TRBV11-2 and TRBJ1-5; no clear D gene. Trimming removed 1 base from V and 0 bases from J, with 7 bases in between. CDR3 size: 15 residues. Per germline, CDR1 SGHAT and CDR2 FQNNGV.

Here the CDR3 reads CASTDQGAIDTQYF. The CDR3 DNA follows: TGTGCCAGCACCGACCAGGGGGCAATAGATACGCAGTATTTT. This rearrangement joins TRBV7-9 to TRBJ2-3, with 8 bases identical to TRBD1. The CDR3 covers 14 residues. CDR1 and CDR2 (germline): SEHNR, FQNEAQ (reference sequence). After removal of 7 bases from V and 5 bases from J, the junction contained 8 bases not matched to a gene.

V usage is TRBV7-3 and J usage is TRBJ2-2; 8 bases are a match to TRBD2. Looked up from germline, CDR1 is SGHTA and CDR2 is FQGTGA. V trimming: 3 bases; J trimming: 0 bases; junction bases outside the gene matches: 0. The length of the CDR3 is 15 residues. The CDR3 region is CASSFGGANTGELFF. CDR3 in DNA: TGTGCCAGCAGCTTCGGGGGGGCGAACACCGGGGAGCTGTTTTTT.

The rearrangement joins TRBV28 to TRBJ1-2; 7 nucleotides agree with TRBD1. This CDR3 has 12 amino acids. The germline CDR1 and CDR2 sequences are MDHEN and SYDVKM. With V trimmed by 8 bases and J by 3 bases, 3 bases remained unmatched. DNA of the CDR3: TGTGCCAGCGGAACAGGGGACTATGGCTACACCTTC. Protein product: CASGTGDYGYTF.

The V gene is TRBV3-1 (or the pseudogene TRBV3-2), the J gene TRBJ2-3, with 9 bases that match TRBD2. V shed 6 bases and J 1 base; nucleotides not matched to a gene: 5. The germline CDR1 and CDR2 sequences are LGHDT and YNNKEL (reference sequence). The CDR3 is made up of 15 amino acids. CDR3 loop: CASRRAGGGTDTQYF. CDR3 nucleotides: TGTGCCAGCAGACGAGCGGGGGGCGGCACAGATACGCAGTATTTT.

This chain joins TRBV28 and TRBJ2-7; 9 bases line up with TRBD1. The J segment lost 6 bases and the V segment lost 5 bases, leaving 8 bases of the junction unmatched. The germline V gene has CDR1 MDHEN and CDR2 SYDVKM. This CDR3 is built from 14 residues. As DNA, the CDR3 is TGTGCCAGCAGTGCCGGGACAGGGTTCCGCGAGCAGTACGTC. Translation: CASSAGTGFREQYV.

The rearrangement uses TRBV7-2 and TRBJ1-6; D gene ambiguous. Germline CDR1 and CDR2: SGHTA and FQGNSA. The CDR3 extends over 13 amino acids. V was clipped by 1 base and J by 9 bases, with 7 bases between them. CDR3 amino acids: CASSLVRGSPLHF. The CDR3 coding sequence is TGTGCCAGCAGCTTAGTGCGGGGTTCACCCCTCCACTTT. Full variable domain (missing parts from reference TRBV7-2 and TRBJ1-6): GAGVSQSPSNKVTEKGKDVELRCDPISGHTALYWYRQSLGQGLEFLIYFQGNSAPDKSGLPSDRFSAERTGGSVSTLTIQRTQQEDSAVYLCASSLVRGSPLHFGNGTRLTVT.

V gene TRBV13 combines with J gene TRBJ1-1; no clear D gene. Per the germline V gene, CDR1 is PRHDT and CDR2 is FYEKMQ (reference sequence). CDR3 length: 13 amino acids. Deletions cut 0 bases from V and 4 bases from J, with 6 bases between. CDR3 protein: CASSLGRLTEAFF. Here the CDR3 DNA reads TGTGCCAGCAGCTTAGGGAGACTCACTGAAGCTTTCTTT.

The chain couples TRBV5-8 to TRBJ2-1; 11 nucleotides match TRBD2. This CDR3 region has 18 residues. Germline V gives CDR1 SGHTS, CDR2 YDEGEE. Trimming took 0 bases from V and 5 from J; bases not matched to a gene: 10. Here the CDR3 DNA reads TGTGCCAGCAGCTTGGCTCGGCTAGCGGGAGGTCTGAACAATGAGCAGTTCTTC. It codes for CASSLARLAGGLNNEQFF.

The chain recombines TRBV10-3 with TRBJ2-1; TRBD2 matches at 13 bases. The V gene end was trimmed by 4 bases and the J gene end by 5 bases; junction bases not matched to a gene: 2. The length of the CDR3 is 15 residues. CDR1 and CDR2 (germline): ENHRY, SYGVKD. The CDR3 here is CAISATSGRDNEQFF. DNA of the CDR3: TGTGCCATCAGTGCAACTAGCGGGAGGGACAATGAGCAGTTCTTC.

This clone was seen a handful of times. The chain uses TRBV3-1 (or the pseudogene TRBV3-2) and TRBJ1-5; 8 bases match TRBD1. The CDR3 totals 16 residues. CDR1 LGHDT and CDR2 YNNKEL come from the germline V gene (reference sequence). Losses at the gene ends were 1 base for V and 2 bases for J; bases not matched to a gene: 4. This CDR3 is CASSQGTGQGNQPQHF. The CDR3 DNA follows: TGTGCCAGCAGCCAAGGGACAGGGCAAGGCAATCAGCCCCAGCATTTT.

This clone turned up a few times. The gene calls are TRBV3-1 (or the pseudogene TRBV3-2) and TRBJ1-1; 7 nucleotides line up with TRBD1. V lost 4 bases to trimming and J lost 11 bases; unmatched junction nucleotides: 7. The germline gives CDR1 LGHDT, CDR2 YNNKEL (reference sequence). This CDR3 region has 12 residues. The CDR3 reads CASSLKGQWAFF. CDR3 DNA: TGTGCCAGCAGCCTTAAGGGACAGTGGGCTTTCTTT.

This clone was seen once. The chain links TRBV19 to TRBJ2-2, with 7 positions matching TRBD2. The CDR3 is 16 residues long. The trim removed 7 bases at V and 4 bases at J, leaving 12 bases unmatched. CDR1 is LNHDA, CDR2 SQIVND, per germline (reference sequence). CDR3 amino acids: CASTLGVVAGTGELFF. The CDR3 DNA sequence: TGTGCCAGTACCCTGGGTGTGGTAGCGGGCACCGGGGAGCTGTTTTTT.

The chain employs TRBV3-1 (or the pseudogene TRBV3-2) and TRBJ2-3; D gene uncertain. This CDR3 spans 16 amino acids. Trimming removed 2 bases from V and 0 bases from J, with 12 bases in between. Germline V gene sequence: CDR1 LGHDT, CDR2 YNNKEL (reference sequence). The CDR3 DNA reads TGTGCCAGCAGCCAAAAGACTCCAGCTAGCACAGATACGCAGTATTTT. It codes for CASSQKTPASTDTQYF.

This chain uses TRBV6-5 with TRBJ1-1; D is ambiguous. This CDR3 contains 11 residues. CDR1 is MNHEY, CDR2 SVGAGI, per germline. Trimming left V 5 bases short and J 5 bases short, with 6 bases between. CDR3 loop: CASSRDTEAFF. The CDR3 DNA reads TGTGCCAGCAGTAGAGATACTGAAGCTTTCTTT.

A remark on this clone: Relative to the germline gene, one junction end is altered; a read error may explain this. The chain recombines TRBV7-7 with TRBJ1-3, with 7 bases fitting TRBD1. CDR3 length: 13 amino acids. CDR1 and CDR2 from the germline V gene are SSHAT and FNYEAQ (reference sequence). The CDR3 spells CASSLDRGNTIYF. CDR3 nucleotides: TGTGCTAGCAGCTTGGACAGGGGAAACACCATATATTTT.

This chain connects TRBV9 to TRBJ2-1; D not resolved. V gave up 0 bases and J gave up 8 bases, with 15 bases separating them. Germline-derived CDR1 and CDR2 are SGDLS and YYNGEE. The CDR3 loop spans 15 amino acids. The CDR3 spells CASSVVPLPRYEQFF. Here the CDR3 DNA reads TGTGCCAGCAGCGTAGTCCCCCTACCGCGTTATGAGCAGTTCTTC.

This clone has just a few counts. The V gene is TRBV14, the J gene TRBJ1-5; the D gene is possibly TRBD1 (5 bases). The CDR3 consists of 12 residues. Trimming left V 8 bases short and J 4 bases short, with 9 bases between. Germline lookup yields CDR1 SGHDN and CDR2 FVKESK. This CDR3 reads CASLGGNQPQHF. For the CDR3, the DNA is TGTGCCAGCTTGGGGGGAAATCAGCCCCAGCATTTT.

The rearrangement uses TRBV9 and TRBJ1-4, with a possible D match to TRBD1 (5 bases). The CDR3 is 14 amino acids. V was shortened by 0 bases and J by 7 bases, with 10 bases between the two germline ends. Germline V gives CDR1 SGDLS, CDR2 YYNGEE. This CDR3 reads CASSVDRGGEKLFF. The CDR3 DNA follows: TGTGCCAGCAGCGTAGATCGCGGGGGTGAAAAACTGTTTTTT.

This chain connects TRBV9 to TRBJ2-4; 8 positions agree with TRBD1. CDR1 is SGDLS and CDR2 is YYNGEE in the germline V gene. This CDR3 region has 15 residues. V dropped 4 bases and J dropped 4; count of bases not matched to a gene: 7. The CDR3 DNA reads as TGTGCCAGCAGCTCCCGGACAGGGAATAAAAACATTCAGTACTTC. Translating it yields CASSSRTGNKNIQYF.